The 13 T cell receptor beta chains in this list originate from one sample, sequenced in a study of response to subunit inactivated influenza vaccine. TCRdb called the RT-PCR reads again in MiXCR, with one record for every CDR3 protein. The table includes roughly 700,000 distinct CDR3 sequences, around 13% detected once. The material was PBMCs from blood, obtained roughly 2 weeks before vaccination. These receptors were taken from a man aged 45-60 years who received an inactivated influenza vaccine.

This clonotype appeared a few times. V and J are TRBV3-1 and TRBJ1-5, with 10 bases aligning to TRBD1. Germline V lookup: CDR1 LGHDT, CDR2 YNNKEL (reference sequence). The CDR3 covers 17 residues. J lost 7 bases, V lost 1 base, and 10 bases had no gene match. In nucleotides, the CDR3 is TGTGCCAGCAGCCAAGCCGGGACAGGGGTGTACGGACAGCCCCAGCATTTT. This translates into CASSQAGTGVYGQPQHF. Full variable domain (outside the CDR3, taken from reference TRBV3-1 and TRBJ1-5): DTAVSQTPKYLVTQMGNDKSIKCEQNLGHDTMYWYKQDSKKFLKIMFSYNNKELIINETVPNRFSPKSPDKAHLNLHINSLELGDSAVYFCASSQAGTGVYGQPQHFGDGTRLSIL.

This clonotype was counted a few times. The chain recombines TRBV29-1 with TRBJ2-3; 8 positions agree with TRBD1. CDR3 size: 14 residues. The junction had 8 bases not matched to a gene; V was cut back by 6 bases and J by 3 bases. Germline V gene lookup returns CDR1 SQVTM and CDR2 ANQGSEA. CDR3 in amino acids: CSVRTGQTTDTQYF. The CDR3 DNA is TGCAGCGTCAGGACAGGGCAAACGACAGATACGCAGTATTTT.

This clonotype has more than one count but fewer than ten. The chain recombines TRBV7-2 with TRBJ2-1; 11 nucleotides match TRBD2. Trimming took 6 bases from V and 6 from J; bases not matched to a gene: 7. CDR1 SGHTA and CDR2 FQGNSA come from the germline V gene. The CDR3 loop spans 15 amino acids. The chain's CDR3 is CASRTGTSGFNEQFF. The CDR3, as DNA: TGTGCCAGCAGAACCGGGACTAGCGGTTTCAATGAGCAGTTCTTC.

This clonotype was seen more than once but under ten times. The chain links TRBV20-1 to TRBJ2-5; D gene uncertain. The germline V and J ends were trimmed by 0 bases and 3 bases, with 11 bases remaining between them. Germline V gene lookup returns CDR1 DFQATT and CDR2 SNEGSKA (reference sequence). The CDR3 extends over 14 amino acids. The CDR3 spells CSARDWVEEETQYF. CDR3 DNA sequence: TGCAGTGCTAGAGATTGGGTTGAGGAAGAGACCCAGTACTTC.

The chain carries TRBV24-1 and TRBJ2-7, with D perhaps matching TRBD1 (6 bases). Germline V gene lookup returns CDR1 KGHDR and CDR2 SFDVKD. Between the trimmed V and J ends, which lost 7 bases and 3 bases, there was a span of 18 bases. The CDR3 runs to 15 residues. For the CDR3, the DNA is TGTGCCACCAGCGAGGGGGTCCTACTGAACTACGAGCAGTACTTC. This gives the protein CATSEGVLLNYEQYF.

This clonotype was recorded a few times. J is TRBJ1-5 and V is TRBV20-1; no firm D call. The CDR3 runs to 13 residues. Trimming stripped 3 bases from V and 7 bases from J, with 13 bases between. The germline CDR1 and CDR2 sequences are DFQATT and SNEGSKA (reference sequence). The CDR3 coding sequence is TGCAGTGCTAGTGGTGGTGGGGTACAGCCCCAGCATTTT. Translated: CSASGGGVQPQHF.

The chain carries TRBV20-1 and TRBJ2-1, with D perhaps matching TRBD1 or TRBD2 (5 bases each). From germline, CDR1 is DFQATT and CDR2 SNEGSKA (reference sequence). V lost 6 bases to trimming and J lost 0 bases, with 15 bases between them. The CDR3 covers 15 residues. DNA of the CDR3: TGCAGTGCCAAGTCCGGGACCAGCTCCTACAATGAGCAGTTCTTC. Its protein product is CSAKSGTSSYNEQFF.

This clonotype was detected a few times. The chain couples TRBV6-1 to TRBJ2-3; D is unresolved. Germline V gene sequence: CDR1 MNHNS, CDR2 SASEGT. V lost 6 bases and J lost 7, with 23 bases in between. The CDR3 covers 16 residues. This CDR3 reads CASSPVDSSPIHTQYF. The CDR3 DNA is TGTGCCAGCAGCCCAGTTGATAGCAGCCCCATACATACGCAGTATTTT.

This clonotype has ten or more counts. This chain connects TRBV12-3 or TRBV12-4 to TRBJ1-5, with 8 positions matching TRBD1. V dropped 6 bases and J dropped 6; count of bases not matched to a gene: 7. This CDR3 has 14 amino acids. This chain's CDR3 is CASRARGRGQPQHF. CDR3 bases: TGTGCCAGCAGGGCCAGGGGGCGCGGTCAGCCCCAGCATTTT.

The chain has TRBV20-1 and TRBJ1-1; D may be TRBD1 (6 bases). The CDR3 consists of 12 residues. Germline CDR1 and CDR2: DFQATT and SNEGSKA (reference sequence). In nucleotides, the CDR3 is TGCAGCACTCAGGGGAGGTCGACTGAAGCTTTCTTT. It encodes CSTQGRSTEAFF.

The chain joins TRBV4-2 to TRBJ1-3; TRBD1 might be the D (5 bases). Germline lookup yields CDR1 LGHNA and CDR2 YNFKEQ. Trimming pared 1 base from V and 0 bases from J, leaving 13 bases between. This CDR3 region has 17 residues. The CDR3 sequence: CASSQAGGISSGNTIYF. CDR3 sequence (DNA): TGTGCCAGCAGCCAAGCGGGGGGAATCAGCTCTGGAAACACCATATATTTT.

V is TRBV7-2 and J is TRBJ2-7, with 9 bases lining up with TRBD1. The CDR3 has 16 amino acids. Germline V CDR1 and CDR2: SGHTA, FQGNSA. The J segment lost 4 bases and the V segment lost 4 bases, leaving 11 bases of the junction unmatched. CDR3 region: CASSSLGGTGFYEQYF. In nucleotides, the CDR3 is TGTGCCAGCAGCTCATTGGGGGGGACAGGGTTTTACGAGCAGTACTTC.

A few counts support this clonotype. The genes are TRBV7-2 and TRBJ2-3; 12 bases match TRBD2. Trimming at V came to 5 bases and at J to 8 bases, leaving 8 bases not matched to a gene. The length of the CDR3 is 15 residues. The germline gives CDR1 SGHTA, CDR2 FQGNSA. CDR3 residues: CASSKTSGRQGTQYF. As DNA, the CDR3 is TGTGCCAGCAGCAAGACTAGCGGGAGACAGGGTACGCAGTATTTT.